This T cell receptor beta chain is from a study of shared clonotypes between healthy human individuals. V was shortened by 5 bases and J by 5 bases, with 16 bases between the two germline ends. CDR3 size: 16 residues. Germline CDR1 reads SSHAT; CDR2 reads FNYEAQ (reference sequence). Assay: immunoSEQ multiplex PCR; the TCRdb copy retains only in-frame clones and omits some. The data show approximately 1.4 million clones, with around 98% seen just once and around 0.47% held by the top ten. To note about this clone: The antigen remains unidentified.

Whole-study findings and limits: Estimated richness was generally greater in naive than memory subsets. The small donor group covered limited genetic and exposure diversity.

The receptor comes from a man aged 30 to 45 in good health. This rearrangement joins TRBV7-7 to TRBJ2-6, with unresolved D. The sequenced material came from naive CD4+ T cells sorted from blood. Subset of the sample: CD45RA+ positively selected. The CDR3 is CASSPAPQSRANVLTF. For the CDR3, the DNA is TGTGCCAGCAGCCCAGCCCCACAAAGTCGGGCCAACGTCCTGACTTTC.